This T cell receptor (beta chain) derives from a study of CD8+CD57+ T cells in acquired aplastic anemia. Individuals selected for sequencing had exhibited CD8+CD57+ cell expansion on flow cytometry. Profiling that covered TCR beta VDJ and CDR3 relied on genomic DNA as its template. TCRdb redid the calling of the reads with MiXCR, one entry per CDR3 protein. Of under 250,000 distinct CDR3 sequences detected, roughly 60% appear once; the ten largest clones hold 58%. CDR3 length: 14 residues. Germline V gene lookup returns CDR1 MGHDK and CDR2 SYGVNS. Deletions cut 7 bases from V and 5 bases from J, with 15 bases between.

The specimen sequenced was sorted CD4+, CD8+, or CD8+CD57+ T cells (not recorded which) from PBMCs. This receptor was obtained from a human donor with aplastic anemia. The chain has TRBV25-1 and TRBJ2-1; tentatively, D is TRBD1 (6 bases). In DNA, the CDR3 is TGTGCCAGCATGAAGGGGGTCCAGAACAATGAGCAGTTCTTC. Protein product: CASMKGVQNNEQFF.